This T cell receptor beta chain came from a study of T cell repertoires in cytomegalovirus infection (dated by TCRdb to about 2019). Background on the whole study: Alongside well-studied HLA-B-restricted epitopes, the peptide stimulations were aimed at recently identified HLA-C-restricted CMV epitopes, whose presentation resists viral immunomodulation. Donor HLA type was relevant to the analysis, because carriage of CMV infection together with the matching HLA type was indicated by public TCR beta signatures. Beyond this particular receptor, the publication reports: Cumulative frequency of public TCR beta family members discriminated carriers of CMV infection plus the relevant HLA type in this cohort and an independent approximately 360-donor cohort. The ex vivo response was dominated by HLA-C-restricted CMV-specific TCR beta clonotypes, and the single most frequent clonotype in two of eight donors was supplied by these HLA-C-restricted clonotypes.

The treatment or condition label on this specimen signifies: in vitro stimulation with specific CMV peptide epitopes to enrich CMV-specific T cells. CDR3 length: 15 amino acids, cysteine to phenylalanine. The CDR3 DNA has 45 bases and is translated from base 1. Trimming takes 2 bases off V and 4 bases off J; junction bases not matched to a gene: 4. Looking up the germline V gene yields CDR1 SGHVS and CDR2 FQNEAQ. TCRdb names Illumina HiSeq 1500 as the instrument used. The public reads were reprocessed in TCRdb via fastp at Q25 and MiXCR, keeping in-frame beta chains. Each entry merges the rows of one CDR3 protein and shows their most common DNA and genes. This sample lists roughly 990,000 distinct CDR3 sequences; 31% were detected once. Roughly 13% of the sample is held by the ten biggest clonotypes. Of note for this clonotype: The specificity of this receptor is unknown. No base qualities exist here, and no much larger clone lies one base off it.

The TCR was taken from a human donor in good health (CMV status not recorded). Some clones in this sample may be carry-over from other donors' samples. The sequence links TRBV7-8 to TRBJ2-1; the junction holds 8 bases that match TRBD2. The material was cultured CD8+ T cells from PBMCs, obtained from culture after CMV antigen stimulation. The DNA sequence follows: TGTGCCAGCAGCTTAAGGCGGGGGGATTACAATGAGCAGTTCTTC. Translated, it gives CASSLRRGDYNEQFF.